The rows below give T cell receptor beta chains drawn from one sample of a study of blood T cell repertoires in COVID-19. Repertoires were generated with immunoSEQ multiplex PCR, while TCRdb's copy carries only in-frame clones and drops some. The sample records some 240,000 clones, approximately 89% being singletons. Sequencing was carried out using peripheral blood. Receptors originate from a woman aged 70-85 years with COVID-19, enrolled during active disease. Each CDR3 is given with its conserved first and last residue. D genes are given only for firm matches. Clone size, where shown, is once, few, many, or a class for clones that have expanded.

size: -
D: -
length: 12
V: TRBV12-3/TRBV12-4
J: TRBJ2-3
CDR3: CASSPTRDTQYF
DNA: TGTGCCAGCAGTCCCACGCGCGATACGCAGTATTTT

size: -
D: -
length: 14
V: TRBV6-5
J: TRBJ1-1
CDR3: CASSPLEGLAEAFF
DNA: TGTGCCAGCAGCCCCTTGGAGGGGTTGGCTGAAGCTTTCTTT

size: -
D: TRBD1
length: 17
V: TRBV6-2/TRBV6-3
J: TRBJ2-4
CDR3: CASSSLAGGLAKNIQYF
DNA: TGTGCCAGCAGTTCCCTGGCAGGGGGCCTGGCCAAAAACATTCAGTACTTC

size: -
D: TRBD1
length: 18
V: TRBV10-3
J: TRBJ2-3
CDR3: CAISAGQLTNNPTDTQYF
DNA: TGTGCCATCAGTGCGGGACAGCTAACAAACAATCCCACAGATACGCAGTATTTT

size: -
D: TRBD1
length: 16
V: TRBV18
J: TRBJ1-3
CDR3: CASSPTGGRSGNTIYF
DNA: TGTGCCAGCTCACCGACAGGGGGTCGCTCTGGAAACACCATATATTTT

size: -
D: TRBD1
length: 15
V: TRBV7-9
J: TRBJ1-5
CDR3: CASSLAGQGNQPQHF
DNA: TGTGCCAGCAGCTTAGCTGGACAGGGCAATCAGCCCCAGCATTTT

size: -
D: -
length: 11
V: TRBV7-9
J: TRBJ1-4
CDR3: CASIGDEKLFF
DNA: TGTGCCAGCATAGGAGATGAAAAACTGTTTTTT

size: -
D: TRBD1
length: 14
V: TRBV30
J: TRBJ1-1
CDR3: CAWSVTTGAGGAFF
DNA: TGTGCCTGGAGTGTAACTACAGGGGCCGGCGGAGCTTTCTTT

size: -
D: -
length: 14
V: TRBV2
J: TRBJ2-5
CDR3: CASNRRGGVETQYF
DNA: TGTGCCAGCAATCGGAGGGGCGGGGTGGAGACCCAGTACTTC

size: -
D: TRBD1
length: 15
V: TRBV5-1
J: TRBJ2-2
CDR3: CASSMGQVLAGELFF
DNA: TGCGCCAGCAGCATGGGACAGGTCTTGGCCGGGGAGCTGTTTTTT

size: -
D: -
length: 11
V: TRBV27
J: TRBJ1-1
CDR3: CASSRAGEAFF
DNA: TGTGCCAGCAGTCGCGCCGGTGAAGCTTTCTTT

size: -
D: -
length: 15
V: TRBV11-3
J: TRBJ2-3
CDR3: CASSYDGTSTDTQYF
DNA: TGTGCCAGCAGCTATGACGGGACTAGCACAGATACGCAGTATTTT

size: -
D: TRBD2
length: 14
V: TRBV5-1
J: TRBJ2-3
CDR3: CASSHERELDTQYF
DNA: TGCGCCAGCAGCCACGAGCGGGAGTTAGATACGCAGTATTTT

size: -
D: TRBD2
length: 16
V: TRBV7-6
J: TRBJ2-1
CDR3: CASSPLAGASYNEQFF
DNA: TGTGCCAGCAGCCCCCTAGCGGGAGCTTCCTACAATGAGCAGTTCTTC

size: -
D: TRBD2
length: 15
V: TRBV5-1
J: TRBJ2-3
CDR3: CASSPLAGVGNTQYF
DNA: TGCGCCAGCAGCCCCCTAGCGGGAGTTGGAAATACGCAGTATTTT

size: -
D: -
length: 13
V: TRBV24-1
J: TRBJ1-5
CDR3: CATSDRTDQPQHF
DNA: TGTGCCACCAGTGATCGAACAGATCAGCCCCAGCATTTT

size: -
D: TRBD1
length: 15
V: TRBV7-8
J: TRBJ1-5
CDR3: CASSPDRARDQPQHF
DNA: TGTGCCAGCAGCCCCGACAGGGCGAGGGATCAGCCCCAGCATTTT

size: -
D: TRBD1
length: 16
V: TRBV28
J: TRBJ1-3
CDR3: CASSTPGQSSGNTIYF
DNA: TGTGCCAGCAGTACTCCGGGACAGAGCTCTGGAAACACCATATATTTT

size: -
D: -
length: 12
V: TRBV3-1/TRBV3-2
J: TRBJ1-4
CDR3: CASSQVAEKLFF
DNA: TGTGCCAGCAGCCAAGTTGCGGAAAAACTGTTTTTT

size: -
D: TRBD2
length: 16
V: TRBV5-1
J: TRBJ2-3
CDR3: CASSSRGAGGTDTQYF
DNA: TGCGCCAGCAGCAGTCGGGGGGCGGGAGGAACAGATACGCAGTATTTT

size: once
D: TRBD2
length: 15
V: TRBV5-4
J: TRBJ2-3
CDR3: CASSLDARESDTQYF
DNA: TGTGCCAGCAGCTTGGATGCGCGGGAGTCAGATACGCAGTATTTT

size: -
D: -
length: 16
V: TRBV18
J: TRBJ1-3
CDR3: CASSPREEPSGNTIYF
DNA: TGTGCCAGCTCACCACGGGAGGAACCGTCTGGAAACACCATATATTTT

size: -
D: TRBD2
length: 16
V: TRBV7-2
J: TRBJ2-7
CDR3: CASSLVSGRAEYEQYF
DNA: TGTGCCAGCAGCTTAGTTAGCGGGAGGGCCGAATACGAGCAGTACTTC

size: few
D: -
length: 14
V: TRBV27
J: TRBJ1-2
CDR3: CASSLLQGVAGYTF
DNA: TGTGCCAGCAGTTTGTTGCAGGGCGTCGCTGGCTACACCTTC

size: -
D: TRBD2
length: 16
V: TRBV25-1
J: TRBJ2-1
CDR3: CASSEWETSRSNEQFF
DNA: TGTGCCAGCAGTGAATGGGAGACTAGCAGAAGCAATGAGCAGTTCTTC

size: few
D: TRBD1
length: 17
V: TRBV19
J: TRBJ2-1
CDR3: CASSIAGTGLSYNEQFF
DNA: TGTGCCAGTAGTATCGCCGGGACAGGATTATCCTACAATGAGCAGTTCTTC

size: -
D: -
length: 13
V: TRBV9
J: TRBJ1-1
CDR3: CASSPPGRYEAFF
DNA: TGTGCCAGCAGCCCCCCGGGGAGGTATGAAGCTTTCTTT

size: -
D: -
length: 17
V: TRBV5-4
J: TRBJ2-3
CDR3: CASSSPWGGVGTDTQYF
DNA: TGTGCCAGCAGCTCACCTTGGGGCGGGGTGGGCACAGATACGCAGTATTTT

size: once
D: -
length: 12
V: TRBV30
J: TRBJ1-1
CDR3: CAGGRLNTEAFF
DNA: TGTGCCGGAGGCAGATTGAACACTGAAGCTTTCTTT

size: -
D: -
length: 15
V: TRBV7-9
J: TRBJ1-2
CDR3: CASSLQASANYGYTF
DNA: TGTGCCAGCAGCCTCCAAGCAAGTGCTAACTATGGCTACACCTTC

size: -
D: -
length: 15
V: TRBV11-3
J: TRBJ1-3
CDR3: CASSADGYSGNTIYF
DNA: TGTGCCAGCAGCGCCGACGGGTACTCTGGAAACACCATATATTTT

size: -
D: -
length: 15
V: TRBV4-1
J: TRBJ1-2
CDR3: CASSQEGRISYGYTF
DNA: TGCGCCAGCAGCCAAGAGGGGAGGATCTCCTATGGCTACACCTTC

size: -
D: TRBD2
length: 18
V: TRBV19
J: TRBJ2-6
CDR3: CASSMGQYGGTGANVLTF
DNA: TGTGCCAGTAGTATGGGGCAGTACGGGGGGACTGGGGCCAACGTCCTGACTTTC

size: -
D: TRBD1
length: 18
V: TRBV19
J: TRBJ1-1
CDR3: CASTPLGTGRMVNTEAFF
DNA: TGTGCCAGTACCCCCCTCGGGACAGGGAGGATGGTGAACACTGAAGCTTTCTTT